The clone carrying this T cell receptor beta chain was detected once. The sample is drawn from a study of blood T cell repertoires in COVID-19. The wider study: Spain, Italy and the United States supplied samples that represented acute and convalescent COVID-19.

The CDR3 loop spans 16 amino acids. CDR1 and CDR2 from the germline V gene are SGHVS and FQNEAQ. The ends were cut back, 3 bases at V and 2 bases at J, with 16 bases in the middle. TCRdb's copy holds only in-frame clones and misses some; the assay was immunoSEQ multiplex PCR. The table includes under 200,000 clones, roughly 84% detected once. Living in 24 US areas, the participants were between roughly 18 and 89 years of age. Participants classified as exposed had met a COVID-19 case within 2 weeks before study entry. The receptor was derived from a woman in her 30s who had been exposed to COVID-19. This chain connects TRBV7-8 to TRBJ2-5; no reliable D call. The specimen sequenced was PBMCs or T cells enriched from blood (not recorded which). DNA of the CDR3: TGTGCCAGCAGCTTCCTAAGTGGGCAGTATCAAGAGACCCAGTACTTC. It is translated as CASSFLSGQYQETQYF.